Listed below are T cell receptor beta chains from one sample, sequenced in a study of blood T cell repertoires in COVID-19. The protocol was immunoSEQ multiplex PCR, while the TCRdb copy is restricted to in-frame clones and leaves out a portion. This repertoire shows some 300,000 clones, roughly 86% found once; its top ten account for around 1%. The sample taken for sequencing was PBMCs or T cells enriched from blood (not recorded which). Source of these receptors: a woman in her 30s who had recovered from COVID-19. The CDR3 runs from the conserved cysteine through the conserved F or W. D genes are given only for firm matches. Where a row states a size, it is once, few, many or the class of an expanded clone; other rows omit it.

DNA	CDR3	V	D	size	J
TGTGCCAGCAGCATGCGACAGGGACTGAGCACAGATACGCAGTATTTT	CASSMRQGLSTDTQYF	TRBV21-1	NA	NA	TRBJ2-3
TGTGCCAGCAGCGTCGCCGGGACAGAGTACGAGCAGTACTTC	CASSVAGTEYEQYF	TRBV9	TRBD1	NA	TRBJ2-7
TGTGCCAGCAGTGATAGTGGGACAGGGGCTGAAGCTTTCTTT	CASSDSGTGAEAFF	TRBV6-1	TRBD1	NA	TRBJ1-1
TGTGCCAGCAGCCTCGTTGGCGGGCGGTACAATGAGCAGTTCTTC	CASSLVGGRYNEQFF	TRBV9	NA	NA	TRBJ2-1
TGTGCCAGCAGCCGGGACACTGGATTATACACTGAAGCTTTCTTT	CASSRDTGLYTEAFF	TRBV7-9	NA	once	TRBJ1-1
TGTGCCAGCCCGACAGGGGGGCTGAACACCGGGGAGCTGTTTTTT	CASPTGGLNTGELFF	TRBV7-9	TRBD1	NA	TRBJ2-2
TGTGCCAGCAGCCACGGGACAGGGGGTGTGAATCAGCCCCAGCATTTT	CASSHGTGGVNQPQHF	TRBV7-9	TRBD1	few	TRBJ1-5
TGTGCCAGCAGCACACTAGGCACAGATACGCAGTATTTT	CASSTLGTDTQYF	TRBV5-6	NA	NA	TRBJ2-3
TGCGCCAGCAGCTGGGGGACAGACTCCTACGAGCAGTACTTC	CASSWGTDSYEQYF	TRBV5-1	TRBD1	once	TRBJ2-7
TGCGCCAGCAGCTTTGGACAGGGTGATGGCTACACCTTC	CASSFGQGDGYTF	TRBV5-1	TRBD1	NA	TRBJ1-2
TGTGCCAGTCGAAGTCCAGCGTTGGGCACTGAAGCTTTCTTT	CASRSPALGTEAFF	TRBV19	NA	NA	TRBJ1-1
TGTGCCAGCTCAGCGACAGGGGATTCGACTGAAGCTTTCTTT	CASSATGDSTEAFF	TRBV18	TRBD1	NA	TRBJ1-1
TGTGCCAGCAGTTTAGGACCTCGCGGGTCAGATACGCAGTATTTT	CASSLGPRGSDTQYF	TRBV27	NA	NA	TRBJ2-3
TGTGCCAGCAGCTTAAGCCCGGGACAAACGAACACTGAAGCTTTCTTT	CASSLSPGQTNTEAFF	TRBV7-9	NA	NA	TRBJ1-1
TGTGCCAGCAGCGTGAGGACAGAGGGGACCGGGGAGCTGTTTTTT	CASSVRTEGTGELFF	TRBV9	NA	NA	TRBJ2-2
TGTGCCAGCAGCCAAGATGCCAGCTACGAGCAGTACTTC	CASSQDASYEQYF	TRBV3-1/TRBV3-2	NA	NA	TRBJ2-7
TGTGCCAGCAGCTTAGATCGGACAGGGGTGAAAAACATTCAGTACTTC	CASSLDRTGVKNIQYF	TRBV7-9	TRBD1	NA	TRBJ2-4
TGTGCCAGCAGCTTAGCGCCGGGGAGAAATCAGCCCCAGCATTTT	CASSLAPGRNQPQHF	TRBV11-2	NA	NA	TRBJ1-5
TGTGCCTGGAGGAGTGGGAACAGGGGTGGACTTAATGAAAAACTGTTTTTT	CAWRSGNRGGLNEKLFF	TRBV30	TRBD1	NA	TRBJ1-4
TGTGCCACCCTGGGGGGGCTTGGAAACACCATATATTTT	CATLGGLGNTIYF	TRBV28	NA	NA	TRBJ1-3
TGTGCCAGCAGTCGAGAGCCCCTAGCCCAGCATTTT	CASSREPLAQHF	TRBV28	NA	NA	TRBJ1-5
TGTGCCAGCAGTCTTCTCGGACAGGGGGCTGAAGCTTTCTTT	CASSLLGQGAEAFF	TRBV6-5	TRBD1	NA	TRBJ1-1
TGTGCCAGCAGCGAAGGAGAAAACACTGAAGCTTTCTTT	CASSEGENTEAFF	TRBV11-3	NA	few	TRBJ1-1
TGCGCCAGCGGGACAGGGTCTGGAAACACCATATATTTT	CASGTGSGNTIYF	TRBV5-1	TRBD1	NA	TRBJ1-3
TGTGCCAGCAGCTTGGGACCGACAGGGTCAAATGAAAAACTGTTTTTT	CASSLGPTGSNEKLFF	TRBV5-4	TRBD1	NA	TRBJ1-4
TGCGCCAGCAGCCCCTCCCCTCGGGGGGCTAACTATGGCTACACCTTC	CASSPSPRGANYGYTF	TRBV5-1	NA	NA	TRBJ1-2
TGCGCCAGCAGCTTGTTCCAAGTAGGGGGTGAGCAGTTCTTC	CASSLFQVGGEQFF	TRBV5-1	NA	NA	TRBJ2-1